What follows are 8 T cell receptor beta chains derived from one specimen sequenced in a study of shared clonotypes between healthy human individuals. TCRdb keeps only in-frame clones here, not all; method: immunoSEQ multiplex PCR. The sample contains around 2.5 million clones, more than 85% of which appear only once. The sequencing sample was made of naive CD4+ T cells from PBMCs. Subset denoted: CD45RA+ positively selected. These receptors came from a man younger than 35 in good health. Some clones in this sample may be carry-over from other donors' samples.

V and J are TRBV6-1 and TRBJ1-2; no clear D gene. The CDR3 totals 14 residues. Germline values: CDR1 MNHNS, CDR2 SASEGT. V shed 4 bases and J shed 2 bases, with 11 bases lying between them. Here the CDR3 reads CASSAHHTNYGYTF. The CDR3 region has the DNA TGTGCCAGCAGTGCCCATCACACGAACTATGGCTACACCTTC.

The chain is built from TRBV27 and TRBJ2-7; maybe TRBD2 (5 bases). CDR1 and CDR2 from the germline V gene are MNHEY and SMNVEV (reference sequence). The CDR3 totals 15 residues. Trimming took 6 bases from V and 0 from J, leaving 15 bases between them. The CDR3 protein is CASRSPGIRSYEQYF. For the CDR3, the DNA is TGTGCCAGCAGGTCCCCGGGAATTCGCTCCTACGAGCAGTACTTC.

The V and J genes are TRBV6-5 and TRBJ2-1; a possible D gene is TRBD1 (6 bases). CDR1 MNHEY and CDR2 SVGAGI come from the germline V gene. V lost 4 bases, J lost 0 bases, and 13 bases lay in between. The CDR3 spans 16 residues. The DNA for the CDR3 is TGTGCCAGCAGTTTTACAGGGCTTCTCTCCTACAATGAGCAGTTCTTC. This encodes CASSFTGLLSYNEQFF.

This clone was detected a few times. The chain employs TRBV19 and TRBJ2-7, with D possibly TRBD1 on 6 matching bases. This CDR3 has 16 residues. Germline V lookup: CDR1 LNHDA, CDR2 SQIVND (reference sequence). V lost 6 bases to trimming and J lost 1 base, with 19 bases between them. The CDR3 sequence is CASRTGARGESYEQYF. CDR3 in DNA: TGTGCCAGTAGGACTGGGGCCAGGGGAGAATCCTACGAGCAGTACTTC.

This rearrangement joins TRBV5-1 to TRBJ1-5; no clear D. Trimming stripped 1 base from V and 7 bases from J, with 15 bases between. Germline loops: CDR1 SGHRS, CDR2 YFSETQ. The CDR3 sequence is 15 residues long. DNA of the CDR3: TGCGCCAGCAGCTTGTTGCCAGGTTTTGGACAGCCCCAGCATTTT. It specifies CASSLLPGFGQPQHF.

The chain has TRBV9 and TRBJ1-1; D remains unclear. CDR1 and CDR2 from the germline V gene are SGDLS and YYNGEE. This CDR3 spans 14 amino acids. Trimming cost V 4 bases and J 3 bases, with 13 bases left between them. As DNA, the CDR3 is TGTGCCAGCAGCCCCATCGACGAGCACACTGAAGCTTTCTTT. Amino acids: CASSPIDEHTEAFF.

The chain joins TRBV18 to TRBJ2-1; TRBD2 aligns across 8 bases. Trimming cost V 3 bases and J 8 bases; bases outside gene matches: 3. CDR3 length equals 13 residues. Germline-derived CDR1 and CDR2 are KGHSH and LQKENI. The CDR3 DNA follows: TGTGCCAGCTCACCGATACTAGCGGATGAGCAGTTCTTC. Translated, it gives CASSPILADEQFF.

The sample holds a few counts of this clone. The chain combines TRBV28 with TRBJ1-2; no clear D. This CDR3 has 14 residues. Trimming shortened V by 3 bases and J by 2 bases, and 10 bases separated the two germline ends. Germline CDR1 and CDR2: MDHEN and SYDVKM. The CDR3 is CASSLAPRNYGYTF. The CDR3 DNA reads TGTGCCAGCAGTTTGGCACCTCGCAACTATGGCTACACCTTC.